This T cell receptor beta chain was found in a study of immune heterogeneity within non-small cell lung tumors. Turning to the study itself: Of the tumors, a few were squamous cell, roughly 11 non-squamous, and 1 not otherwise specified. Study findings and constraints: Local tumor mutational burden, with an R of about 0.34, correlated moderately but significantly with local T-cell clonality. High-frequency T-cell receptor beta clonotypes differed largely between individual patients.

Comments on this clonotype: Its antigen is currently unknown.

Trimming cost V 6 bases and J 0 bases; bases outside gene matches: 9. The CDR3 spans 18 residues. Germline V CDR1 and CDR2: MDHEN, SYDVKM. As template, the study used bulk tumor genomic DNA at 550 to 700 ng per sample. Biopsies, several per primary tumor and spaced far apart, were collected during surgery. Curative surgery was undertaken by patients, who had untreated, newly diagnosed non-small cell lung cancer. Donor patients had newly diagnosed non-small cell lung cancer and were having surgery with curative intent. In a multiplex PCR, 32 V and 13 J primers amplified TCR beta CDR3. TCRdb reprocessed the multiplex PCR reads via MiXCR and lists one record per CDR3 protein. The sample shows 10,000 or so distinct CDR3 sequences, more than 25% of them seen only once.

The sample comprised lung tumor tissue. The chain is built from TRBV28 and TRBJ2-1; 12 bases align to TRBD2. The receptor comes from a woman in her 50s with non-small cell lung cancer. This CDR3 is CASSSPLAGGSSYNEQFF. The CDR3 DNA follows: TGTGCCAGCAGCTCCCCTCTAGCGGGAGGGAGCTCCTACAATGAGCAGTTCTTC. The whole variable domain, filled in from reference TRBV28 and TRBJ2-1, reads DVKVTQSSRYLVKRTGEKVFLECVQDMDHENMFWYRQDPGLGLRLIYFSYDVKMKEKGDIPEGYSVSREKKERFSLILESASTNQTSMYLCASSSPLAGGSSYNEQFFGPGTRLTVL.